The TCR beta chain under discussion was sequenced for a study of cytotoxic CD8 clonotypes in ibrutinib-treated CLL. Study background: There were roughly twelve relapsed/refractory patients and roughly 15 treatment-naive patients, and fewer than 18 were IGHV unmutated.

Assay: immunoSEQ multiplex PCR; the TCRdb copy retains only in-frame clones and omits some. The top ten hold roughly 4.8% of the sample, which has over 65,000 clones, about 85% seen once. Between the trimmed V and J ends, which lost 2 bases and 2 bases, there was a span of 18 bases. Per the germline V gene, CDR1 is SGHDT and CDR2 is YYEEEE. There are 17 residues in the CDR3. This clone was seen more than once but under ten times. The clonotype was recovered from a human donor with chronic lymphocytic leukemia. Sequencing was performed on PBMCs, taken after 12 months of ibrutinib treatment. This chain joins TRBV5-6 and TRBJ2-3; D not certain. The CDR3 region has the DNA TGTGCCAGCAGCTTCTACCTCCTAGTGGCCTCCACAGATACGCAGTATTTT. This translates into CASSFYLLVASTDTQYF.